The 6 T cell receptor beta chains below all came from one sample that was sequenced in a study of T cell responses to AZD1222 COVID-19 vaccine. Here immunoSEQ multiplex PCR was the method, and the copy in TCRdb shows in-frame clones only, minus some. This sample has about 120,000 clones, with around nine tenths found just once. Sequencing used peripheral blood, obtained on day 0 of AZD1222 vaccination. The receptors derive from an adult in good health.

CDR3 protein: CASSLSRDRGYF. The CDR3 nucleotides read TGCGCCAGCAGTCTGTCCCGGGACAGGGGGTACTTC. V and J are TRBV23-1 and TRBJ2-4; TRBD1 agrees at 10 bases. TRBV23-1 is noted as an ORF with a role that remains uncertain. V lost 4 bases, J lost 15 bases, and 6 bases stayed unmatched. CDR3 length: 12 amino acids.

The rearrangement joins TRBV18 to TRBJ1-5, with 11 bases matching TRBD1. This CDR3 region has 16 residues. Losses at the gene ends were 1 base for V and 4 bases for J; bases not matched to a gene: 3. Germline-derived CDR1 and CDR2 are KGHSH and LQKENI. CDR3 sequence: CASSPQGQGVNQPQHF. CDR3 in DNA: TGTGCCAGCTCACCACAGGGACAGGGGGTAAATCAGCCCCAGCATTTT. Drawing the rest from reference TRBV18 and TRBJ1-5, the complete variable domain is NAGVMQNPRHLVRRRGQEARLRCSPMKGHSHVYWYRQLPEEGLKFMVYLQKENIIDESGMPKERFSAEFPKEGPSILRIQQVVRGDSAAYFCASSPQGQGVNQPQHFGDGTRLSIL.

This clone occurred once. The chain uses TRBV27 and TRBJ2-1; 11 nucleotides align to TRBD2. The CDR3 has 15 residues. V lost 7 bases to trimming and J lost 5 bases; unmatched junction nucleotides: 7. CDR1 is MNHEY and CDR2 is SMNVEV in the germline V gene (reference sequence). The CDR3 here is CASTPTSGADNEQFF. The CDR3 DNA is TGTGCCAGCACCCCGACTAGCGGGGCTGACAATGAGCAGTTCTTC.

This chain connects TRBV13 to TRBJ1-2; 9 bases match TRBD1. V shed 5 bases and J 7 bases; nucleotides not matched to a gene: 5. The germline V gene encodes CDR1 PRHDT and CDR2 FYEKMQ (reference sequence). The CDR3 is 13 residues long. The CDR3 DNA follows: TGTGCCAGCAGCGCTGGACAGGGGCCTGGCTACACCTTC. Protein product: CASSAGQGPGYTF.

The CDR3 sequence is CASTKTSGVTNTGELFF. CDR3 sequence (DNA): TGTGCCAGTACCAAGACTAGCGGGGTAACAAACACCGGGGAGCTGTTTTTT. This chain connects TRBV19 to TRBJ2-2; 11 positions agree with TRBD2. The ends lost 7 bases at V and 2 bases at J; junction bases unmatched: 9. CDR3 length equals 17 residues. Germline lookup yields CDR1 LNHDA and CDR2 SQIVND (reference sequence).

This rearrangement joins TRBV7-2 to TRBJ1-2; D might be TRBD1 (5 bases). The germline V gene has CDR1 SGHTA and CDR2 FQGNSA. This CDR3 contains 14 residues. V shed 5 bases and J shed 5 bases, with 15 bases lying between them. The CDR3 region has the DNA TGTGCCAGCAGCACCGCCGGGACGGGTTATGGCTACACCTTC. It specifies CASSTAGTGYGYTF.